What follows are 10 T cell receptor beta chains derived from one specimen sequenced in a study of cytomegalovirus exposure and HLA in healthy donors. The PCR had 60 Vbeta and 13 Jbeta primers. Here immunoSEQ multiplex PCR was the method, and the copy in TCRdb shows in-frame clones only, minus some. The table has 150,000 to 200,000 clones, roughly 80% seen once. The material sequenced was PBMCs. All receptors derive from a female donor in good health and CMV-seronegative.

The gene calls are TRBV30 and TRBJ2-5; D is perhaps TRBD2 (7 bases). CDR3 size: 15 residues. The V gene's germline CDR1 is GTSNPN and CDR2 SVGIG (reference sequence). The V end was cut by 5 bases, the J end by 5 bases, with 21 bases between. The CDR3 coding sequence is TGTGCCTGGCTTAACCTCCGGGGGGCGAGGGAGACCCAGTACTTC. Its translation is CAWLNLRGARETQYF.

The rearrangement links TRBV5-1 to TRBJ1-1; 9 bases line up with TRBD1. V trimming: 2 bases; J trimming: 6 bases; junction bases outside the gene matches: 5. The germline V gene encodes CDR1 SGHRS and CDR2 YFSETQ. This CDR3 region has 14 residues. Here the CDR3 reads CASSLLTGGPEAFF. In DNA form, the CDR3 reads TGCGCCAGCAGCTTACTAACAGGGGGCCCTGAAGCTTTCTTT.

The chain couples TRBV9 to TRBJ1-1; D remains ambiguous. CDR1 SGDLS and CDR2 YYNGEE come from the germline V gene. The CDR3 covers 18 residues. V lost 1 base, J lost 0 bases, and 19 bases lay in between. CDR3 in DNA: TGTGCCAGCAGCGTATTAGAGGTTTGGTCTTCTGTGAACACTGAAGCTTTCTTT. It specifies CASSVLEVWSSVNTEAFF. The whole variable domain, remainder taken from reference TRBV9 and TRBJ1-1, is DSGVTQTPKHLITATGQRVTLRCSPRSGDLSVYWYQQSLDQGLQFLIQYYNGEERAKGNILERFSAQQFPDLHSELNLSSLELGDSALYFCASSVLEVWSSVNTEAFFGQGTRLTVV.

The chain employs TRBV19 and TRBJ1-6; 7 bases line up with TRBD1. The J segment lost 4 bases and the V segment lost 9 bases, leaving 6 bases of the junction unmatched. Germline CDR1 is LNHDA and CDR2 is SQIVND (reference sequence). The CDR3 spans 14 residues. Here the CDR3 reads CASHGTAYNSPLHF. The DNA of the CDR3 is TGTGCCAGCCATGGGACAGCGTATAATTCACCCCTCCACTTT. The entire variable domain, with the rest obtained from reference TRBV19 and TRBJ1-6, is as follows: DGGITQSPKYLFRKEGQNVTLSCEQNLNHDAMYWYRQDPGQGLRLIYYSQIVNDFQKGDIAEGYSVSREKKESFPLTVTSAQKNPTAFYLCASHGTAYNSPLHFGNGTRLTVT.

To note about this clone: Other DNA sequences within the sample encode an identical CDR3. The genes are TRBV5-1 and TRBJ2-7, with 7 bases fitting TRBD1. In germline, CDR1 is SGHRS, CDR2 YFSETQ. With 2 bases clipped from V and 4 bases from J, the junction kept 0 bases outside the gene matches. The CDR3 has 12 amino acids. For the CDR3, the DNA is TGCGCCAGCAGCTTACAGGGGTACGAGCAGTACTTC. It codes for CASSLQGYEQYF.

The chain is built from TRBV7-2 and TRBJ2-2, with D unresolved. CDR1 and CDR2 (germline): SGHTA, FQGNSA. Trimming cost V 1 base and J 5 bases, with 5 bases left between them. The CDR3 sequence is 13 residues long. The chain's CDR3 is CASSLDWTGELFF. The CDR3 region has the DNA TGTGCCAGCAGCTTAGACTGGACCGGGGAGCTGTTTTTT.

DNA of the CDR3: TGTGCCAGCAGCTTAGAGGGACATTACAATGAGCAGTTCTTC. Protein sequence: CASSLEGHYNEQFF. The rearrangement links TRBV11-3 to TRBJ2-1; a weak D match, TRBD1 (6 bases). Germline-derived CDR1 and CDR2 are SGHNT and YENEEA. V lost 0 bases and J lost 4, with 7 bases in between. The CDR3 is 14 amino acids.

V gene TRBV18 combines with J gene TRBJ2-2; D remains unclear. V lost 3 bases and J lost 3, with 8 bases in between. The germline V gene has CDR1 KGHSH and CDR2 LQKENI. The CDR3 is 14 residues long. The CDR3, as DNA: TGTGCCAGCTCACCCAGACGGGACACCGGGGAGCTGTTTTTT. Its protein product is CASSPRRDTGELFF. Using reference TRBV18 and TRBJ2-2 for the parts outside the CDR3, the full variable domain is NAGVMQNPRHLVRRRGQEARLRCSPMKGHSHVYWYRQLPEEGLKFMVYLQKENIIDESGMPKERFSAEFPKEGPSILRIQQVVRGDSAAYFCASSPRRDTGELFFGEGSRLTVL.

V is TRBV2 and J is TRBJ2-3; 8 bases are shared with TRBD2. V shed 5 bases, J shed 4 bases, and the junction held 8 bases outside the gene matches. The CDR3 has 15 residues. The germline V gene has CDR1 SNHLY and CDR2 FYNNEI. The CDR3 is CASSRGLGGADTQYF. CDR3 DNA: TGTGCCAGCAGTAGGGGACTAGGGGGGGCAGATACGCAGTATTTT.

V is TRBV6-5 and J is TRBJ1-1; D remains unclear. The CDR3 loop spans 14 amino acids. V gave up 0 bases and J gave up 4 bases, with 9 bases separating them. Germline V gene lookup returns CDR1 MNHEY and CDR2 SVGAGI. The CDR3 sequence: CASSYSTGSTEAFF. Written as DNA, the CDR3 is TGTGCCAGCAGTTACTCGACGGGAAGCACTGAAGCTTTCTTT.